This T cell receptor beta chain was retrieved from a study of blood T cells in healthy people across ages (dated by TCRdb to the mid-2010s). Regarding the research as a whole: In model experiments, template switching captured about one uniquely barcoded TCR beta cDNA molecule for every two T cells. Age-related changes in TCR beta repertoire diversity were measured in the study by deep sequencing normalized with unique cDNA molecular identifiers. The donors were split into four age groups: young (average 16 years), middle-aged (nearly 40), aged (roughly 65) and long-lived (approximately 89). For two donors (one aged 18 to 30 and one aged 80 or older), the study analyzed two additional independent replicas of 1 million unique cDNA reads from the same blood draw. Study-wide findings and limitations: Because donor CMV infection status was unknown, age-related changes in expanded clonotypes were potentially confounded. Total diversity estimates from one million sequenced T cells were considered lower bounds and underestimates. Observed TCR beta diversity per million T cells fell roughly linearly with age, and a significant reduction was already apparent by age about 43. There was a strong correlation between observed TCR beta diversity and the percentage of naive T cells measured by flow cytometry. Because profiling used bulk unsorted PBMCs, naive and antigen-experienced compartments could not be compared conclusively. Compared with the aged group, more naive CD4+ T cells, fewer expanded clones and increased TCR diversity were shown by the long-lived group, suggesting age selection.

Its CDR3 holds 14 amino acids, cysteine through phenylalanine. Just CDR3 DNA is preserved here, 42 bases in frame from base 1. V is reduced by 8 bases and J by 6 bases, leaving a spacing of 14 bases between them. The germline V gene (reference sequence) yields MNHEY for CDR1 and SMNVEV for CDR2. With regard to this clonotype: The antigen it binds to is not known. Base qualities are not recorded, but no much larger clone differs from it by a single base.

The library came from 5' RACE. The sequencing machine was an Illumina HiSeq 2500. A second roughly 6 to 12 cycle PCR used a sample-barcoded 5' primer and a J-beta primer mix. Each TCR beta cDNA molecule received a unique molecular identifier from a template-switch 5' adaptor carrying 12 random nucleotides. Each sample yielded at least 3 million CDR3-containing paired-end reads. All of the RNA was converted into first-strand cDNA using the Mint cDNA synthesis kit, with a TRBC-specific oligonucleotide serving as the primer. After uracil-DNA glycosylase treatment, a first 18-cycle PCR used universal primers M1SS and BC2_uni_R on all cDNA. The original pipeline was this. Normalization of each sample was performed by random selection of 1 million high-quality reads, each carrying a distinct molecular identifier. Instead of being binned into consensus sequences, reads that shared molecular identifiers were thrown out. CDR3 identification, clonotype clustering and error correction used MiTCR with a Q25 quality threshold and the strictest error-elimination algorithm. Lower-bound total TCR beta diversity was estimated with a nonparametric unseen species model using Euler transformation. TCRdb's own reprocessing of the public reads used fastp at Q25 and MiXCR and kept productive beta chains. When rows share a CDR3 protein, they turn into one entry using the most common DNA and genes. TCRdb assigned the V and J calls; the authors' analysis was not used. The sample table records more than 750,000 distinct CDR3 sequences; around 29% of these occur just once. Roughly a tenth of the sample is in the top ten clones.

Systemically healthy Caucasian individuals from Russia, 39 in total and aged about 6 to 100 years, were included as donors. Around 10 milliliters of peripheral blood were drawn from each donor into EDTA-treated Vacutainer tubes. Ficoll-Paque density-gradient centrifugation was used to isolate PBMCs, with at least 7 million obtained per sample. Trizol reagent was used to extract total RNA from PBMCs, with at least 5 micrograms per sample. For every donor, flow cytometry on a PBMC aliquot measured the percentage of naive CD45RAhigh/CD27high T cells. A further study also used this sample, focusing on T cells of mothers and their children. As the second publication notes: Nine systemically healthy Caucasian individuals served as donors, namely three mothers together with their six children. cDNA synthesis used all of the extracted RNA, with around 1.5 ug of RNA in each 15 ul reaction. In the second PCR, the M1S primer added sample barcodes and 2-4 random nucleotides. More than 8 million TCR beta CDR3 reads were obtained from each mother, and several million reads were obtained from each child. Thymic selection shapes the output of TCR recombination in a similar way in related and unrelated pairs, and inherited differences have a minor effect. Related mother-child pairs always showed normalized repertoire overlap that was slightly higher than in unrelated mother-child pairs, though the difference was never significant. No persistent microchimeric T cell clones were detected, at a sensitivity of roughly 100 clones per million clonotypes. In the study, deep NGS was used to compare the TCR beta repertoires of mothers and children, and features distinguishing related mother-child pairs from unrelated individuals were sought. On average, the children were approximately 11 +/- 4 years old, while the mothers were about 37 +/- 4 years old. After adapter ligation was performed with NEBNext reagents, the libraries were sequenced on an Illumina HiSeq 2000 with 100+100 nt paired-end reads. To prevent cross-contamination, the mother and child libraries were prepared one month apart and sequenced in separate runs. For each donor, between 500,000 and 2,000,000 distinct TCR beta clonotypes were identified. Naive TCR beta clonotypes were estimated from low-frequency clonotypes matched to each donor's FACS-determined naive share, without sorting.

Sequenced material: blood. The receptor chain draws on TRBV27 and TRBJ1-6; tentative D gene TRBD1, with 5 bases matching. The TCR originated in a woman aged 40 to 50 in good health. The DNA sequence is TGTGCCAGCTGGGGACCGGTTCCTAATTCACCCCTCCACTTT. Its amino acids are CASWGPVPNSPLHF.